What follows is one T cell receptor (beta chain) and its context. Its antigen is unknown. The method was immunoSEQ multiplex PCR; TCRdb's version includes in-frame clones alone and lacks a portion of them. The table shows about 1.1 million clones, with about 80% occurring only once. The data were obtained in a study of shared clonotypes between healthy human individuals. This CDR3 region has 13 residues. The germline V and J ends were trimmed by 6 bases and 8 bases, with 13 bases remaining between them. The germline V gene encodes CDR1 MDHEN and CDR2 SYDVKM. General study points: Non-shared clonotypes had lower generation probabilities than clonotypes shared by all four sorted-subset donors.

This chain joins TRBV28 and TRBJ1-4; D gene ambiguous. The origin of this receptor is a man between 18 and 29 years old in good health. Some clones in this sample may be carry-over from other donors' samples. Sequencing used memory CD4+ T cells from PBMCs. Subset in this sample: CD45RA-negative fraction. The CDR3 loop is CASSLNYGEKLFF. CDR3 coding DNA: TGTGCCAGCAGCCTTAACTATGGGGAAAAACTGTTTTTT.